The rows below give T cell receptor beta chains drawn from one sample of a study of T-cell reconstitution after alpha-beta-depleted transplantation in children. TCRdb independently ran MiXCR on the PCR reads; one entry per CDR3 protein. The sample yields 90,000 to 120,000 distinct CDR3 sequences, approximately 6.4% seen once. Material: PBMCs, mostly from graft donor cells, obtained 360 days after TCRalphabeta/CD19-depleted stem cell transplant. Receptor source: a male patient under 10 years old who had a stem cell transplant for acute lymphoblastic leukemia, so the T cells may come from the graft donor. Both conserved end residues are part of each CDR3. The D gene is left open where the match is weak. The size of a clone is reported for some rows only, either as once, few or many, or as a class for expanded clones.

size | J | V | D | DNA | CDR3
few | TRBJ2-3 | TRBV27 | - | TGTGCCAGCAGAAGTTTGTTGGCAGATACGCAGTATTTT | CASRSLLADTQYF
many | TRBJ2-3 | TRBV12-3/TRBV12-4 | - | TGTGCCAGCAGTTTGGGGGGGCCCGATACGCAGTATTTT | CASSLGGPDTQYF
few | TRBJ2-6 | TRBV7-3 | TRBD1 | TGTGCCAGCAGCTCGACAGGGGACTCTGGGGCCAACGTCCTGACTTTC | CASSSTGDSGANVLTF
many | TRBJ1-1 | TRBV9 | - | TGTGCCAGCAGCGTAGTATCCCGGGGTAGGGGTGCTGAAGCTTTCTTT | CASSVVSRGRGAEAFF
- | TRBJ2-4 | TRBV6-5 | - | TGTGCCAGCAGTTACGGGAGGGGGGGGGATCAGTACTTC | CASSYGRGGDQYF
- | TRBJ2-7 | TRBV27 | - | TGTGCCAGCAGTTCCCTCACGGGGGCCTACGAGCAGTACTTC | CASSSLTGAYEQYF
- | TRBJ2-3 | TRBV24-1 | - | TGTGCCACCAGTGATTCAACCATATCGGGTTCAGATACGCAGTATTTT | CATSDSTISGSDTQYF
many | TRBJ2-1 | TRBV20-1 | - | TGCAGTGCGGCTCCGGGACTGTACTACAATGAGCAGTTCTTC | CSAAPGLYYNEQFF
many | TRBJ2-7 | TRBV3-1 | TRBD1 | TGTGCCAGCAGCCAAGACGGGACAGGGTTCTACGAGCAGTACTTC | CASSQDGTGFYEQYF
few | TRBJ2-7 | TRBV7-9 | - | TGTGCCAGCAGCCCGCAAAAACCCCCCTACGAGCAGTACTTC | CASSPQKPPYEQYF
many | TRBJ1-5 | TRBV7-8 | TRBD1 | TGTGCCAGCAGCTTGTACAGGGGAAAATTAAGCAATCAGCCCCAGCATTTT | CASSLYRGKLSNQPQHF
many | TRBJ2-7 | TRBV6-2/TRBV6-3 | TRBD1 | TGTGCCAGCAGTTACGAGGGGACAGGGAGGTACGAGCAGTACTTC | CASSYEGTGRYEQYF
many | TRBJ2-3 | TRBV6-2/TRBV6-3 | TRBD1 | TGTGCCAGCAGTTACAGGGGGCGCGGAGATACGCAGTATTTT | CASSYRGRGDTQYF
many | TRBJ2-5 | TRBV5-6 | TRBD1 | TGTGCCAGCAGCTTGCCCGGACAGGCTCAAGAGACCCAGTACTTC | CASSLPGQAQETQYF
many | TRBJ1-6 | TRBV28 | TRBD1 | TGTGCCAGCAGTCTCCGGACAGGGCCCAATTCACCCCTCCACTTT | CASSLRTGPNSPLHF
many | TRBJ2-1 | TRBV7-9 | TRBD2 | TGTGCCAGCAGCTCCGGGACTAGCTCCTACAATGAGCAGTTCTTC | CASSSGTSSYNEQFF
many | TRBJ2-3 | TRBV25-1 | - | TGTGCCAGCAGTAAGATACAGGGCTGGGGCACAGATACGCAGTATTTT | CASSKIQGWGTDTQYF
many | TRBJ2-1 | TRBV4-3 | TRBD2 | TGCGCCAGCAGCCAAGATGTTTCTAGCGGGAATGAGCAGTTCTTC | CASSQDVSSGNEQFF
many | TRBJ2-5 | TRBV7-2 | - | TGTGCCAGCAGCTCCAGGGAGTTAGAGACCCAGTACTTC | CASSSRELETQYF
many | TRBJ2-3 | TRBV6-2/TRBV6-3 | - | TGTGCCAGCTCCGGAGGGCGTACGCAGTATTTT | CASSGGRTQYF
many | TRBJ1-5 | TRBV6-2/TRBV6-3 | - | TGTGCCAGCAGTTTTCGTTCGTGGAATCAGCCCCAGCATTTT | CASSFRSWNQPQHF
many | TRBJ2-7 | TRBV4-3 | - | TGCGCCAGCAGCCAAGATAATAGGGGAGCCTACGAGCAGTACTTC | CASSQDNRGAYEQYF
many | TRBJ2-7 | TRBV29-1 | - | TGCAGCGCCACCCCCCAGACGGGGGCCTACGAGCAGTACTTC | CSATPQTGAYEQYF
many | TRBJ2-7 | TRBV11-2 | - | TGTGCCAGCAGCTTAGGGACAGACTACGAGCAGTACTTC | CASSLGTDYEQYF
many | TRBJ1-2 | TRBV29-1 | TRBD1 | TGCAGCGTTGACACCGGACAGGGGGCGGGCTATGGCTACACCTTC | CSVDTGQGAGYGYTF
many | TRBJ1-2 | TRBV12-3/TRBV12-4 | - | TGTGCCAGCAGTTTGGACTCAAGCGATGGCTACACCTTC | CASSLDSSDGYTF